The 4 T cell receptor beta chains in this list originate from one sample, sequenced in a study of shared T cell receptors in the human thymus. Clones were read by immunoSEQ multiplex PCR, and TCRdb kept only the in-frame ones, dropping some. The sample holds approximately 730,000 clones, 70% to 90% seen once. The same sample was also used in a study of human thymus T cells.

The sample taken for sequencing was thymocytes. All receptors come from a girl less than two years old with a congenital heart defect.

The CDR3 here is CASSLGRGVYGYTF. As DNA, the CDR3 is TGCGCCAGCAGCTTAGGCAGGGGGGTATATGGCTACACCTTC. This chain joins TRBV5-1 and TRBJ1-2, with 7 bases lining up with TRBD1. CDR3 length: 14 amino acids. The V segment lost 2 bases and the J segment 5 bases; nucleotides outside the gene matches: 6. Germline assignment: CDR1 SGHRS and CDR2 YFSETQ.

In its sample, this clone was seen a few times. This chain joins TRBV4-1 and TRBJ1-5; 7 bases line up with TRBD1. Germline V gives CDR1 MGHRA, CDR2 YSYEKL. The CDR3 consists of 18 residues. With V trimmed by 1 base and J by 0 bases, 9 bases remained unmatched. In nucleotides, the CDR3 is TGCGCCAGCAGCCAAGGCCTGGGGGACAGACATAGCAATCAGCCCCAGCATTTT. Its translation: CASSQGLGDRHSNQPQHF.

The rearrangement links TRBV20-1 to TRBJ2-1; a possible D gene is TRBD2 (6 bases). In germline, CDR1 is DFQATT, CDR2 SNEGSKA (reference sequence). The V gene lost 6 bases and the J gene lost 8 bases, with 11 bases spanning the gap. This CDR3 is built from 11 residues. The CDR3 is CSAPGRDEQFF. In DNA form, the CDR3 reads TGCAGTGCGCCCGGGAGAGATGAGCAGTTCTTC.

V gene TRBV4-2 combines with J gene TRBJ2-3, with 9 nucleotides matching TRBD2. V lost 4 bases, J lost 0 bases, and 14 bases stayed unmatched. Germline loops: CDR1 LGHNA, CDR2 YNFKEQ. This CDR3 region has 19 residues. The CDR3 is CASSPKSGGPAYSTDTQYF. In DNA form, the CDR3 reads TGTGCCAGCAGCCCGAAAAGCGGGGGGCCAGCCTATAGCACAGATACGCAGTATTTT.